The 19 T cell receptor beta chains given below trace back to one sample, sequenced in a study of T cells in placental villitis. Sequencing used immunoSEQ v4. Clones were sequenced by immunoSEQ multiplex PCR, and TCRdb holds only the in-frame ones, with some missing. The table includes about 6,300 clones, roughly 73% detected once. Sequences were obtained from placental tissue containing maternal and fetal cells. Receptors originate from a human patient with infectious villitis; the placental T cells may come from both mother and fetus.

The rearrangement links TRBV7-8 to TRBJ1-5; no firm D call. CDR1 and CDR2 from the germline V gene are SGHVS and FQNEAQ. The CDR3 has 12 amino acids. V lost 5 bases to trimming and J lost 6 bases, with 8 bases between them. CDR3 in amino acids: CASSPPFQPQHF. The CDR3 DNA sequence: TGTGCCAGCAGCCCCCCCTTTCAGCCCCAGCATTTT.

This clone was seen only a few times. The chain is built from TRBV5-1 and TRBJ2-5; D is perhaps TRBD2 (6 bases). V lost 0 bases and J 7 bases, leaving 13 bases between the germline ends. The CDR3 covers 14 residues. Germline CDR1 SGHRS, CDR2 YFSETQ. The CDR3 reads CASSLDWEVGTQYF. In nucleotides, the CDR3 is TGCGCCAGCAGCTTGGATTGGGAGGTTGGGACCCAGTACTTC.

The chain recombines TRBV19 with TRBJ2-3; TRBD2 aligns across 10 bases. Germline trimming cut 4 bases from V and 6 bases from J; bases unmatched to any gene: 4. This CDR3 is 14 amino acids long. Germline values: CDR1 LNHDA, CDR2 SQIVND (reference sequence). The CDR3 nucleotides are TGTGCCAGTAGTACTCTGACTAGCGGGGATACGCAGTATTTT. Translating it yields CASSTLTSGDTQYF.

The chain carries TRBV5-6 and TRBJ2-2; 11 bases line up with TRBD1. CDR1 and CDR2 (germline): SGHDT, YYEEEE. With 4 bases clipped from V and 3 bases from J, the junction kept 5 bases outside the gene matches. CDR3 length: 16 amino acids. The CDR3 DNA is TGTGCCAGCAGCCCCTGGGACAGGGGGGACACCGGGGAGCTGTTTTTT. Translated, it gives CASSPWDRGDTGELFF.

The genes are TRBV19 and TRBJ2-2; D remains ambiguous. V lost 5 bases to trimming and J lost 2 bases, with 15 bases between them. The CDR3 extends over 16 amino acids. In germline, CDR1 is LNHDA, CDR2 SQIVND (reference sequence). As DNA, the CDR3 is TGTGCCAGTAGTTCACTTATCCAGGAAAACACCGGGGAGCTGTTTTTT. This encodes CASSSLIQENTGELFF. Combining the CDR3 with reference TRBV19 and TRBJ2-2 gives the whole variable domain DGGITQSPKYLFRKEGQNVTLSCEQNLNHDAMYWYRQDPGQGLRLIYYSQIVNDFQKGDIAEGYSVSREKKESFPLTVTSAQKNPTAFYLCASSSLIQENTGELFFGEGSRLTVL.

This clone was observed once. The V gene is TRBV5-4, the J gene TRBJ2-5; TRBD1 might be the D (5 bases). CDR3 length: 18 amino acids. Germline loops: CDR1 SGHNT, CDR2 YYREEE (reference sequence). V gave up 5 bases and J gave up 5 bases, with 28 bases separating them. CDR3 bases: TGTGCCAGCAGGATTGCCTCACCTCCAGGACACCTCCCCGAGACCCAGTACTTC. It is translated as CASRIASPPGHLPETQYF.

CDR3 nucleotide sequence: TGTGCCAGCAAGCGGGGGGCTGACACCGGGGAGCTGTTTTTT. It translates to CASKRGADTGELFF. The rearrangement links TRBV11-3 to TRBJ2-2; 9 nucleotides match TRBD2. CDR3 size: 14 residues. Germline CDR1 and CDR2: SGHNT and YENEEA. The V gene end was trimmed by 7 bases and the J gene end by 3 bases; junction bases not matched to a gene: 3.

This clone is judged large. The chain has TRBV6-6 and TRBJ1-1; D uncertain. V was pared by 4 bases and J by 2 bases, with 8 bases between. This CDR3 is 13 amino acids long. Germline V gene lookup returns CDR1 MNHNY and CDR2 SVGAGI (reference sequence). The CDR3 region is CASSFTANTEAFF. The CDR3 bases are TGTGCCAGCAGTTTCACCGCTAACACTGAAGCTTTCTTT.

V usage is TRBV28 and J usage is TRBJ1-4; tentative D call: TRBD1 (6 bases). Germline V gene data show CDR1 as MDHEN and CDR2 as SYDVKM. The V end was cut by 7 bases, the J end by 5 bases, with 14 bases between. The CDR3 is 14 residues long. In nucleotides, the CDR3 is TGTGCCAGCAAACGGGACGGACAGAATGAAAAACTGTTTTTT. This encodes CASKRDGQNEKLFF.

The chain links TRBV19 to TRBJ2-7; a weak D match, TRBD1 (6 bases). Per germline, CDR1 LNHDA and CDR2 SQIVND (reference sequence). Trimming shortened V by 5 bases and J by 1 base, and 21 bases separated the two germline ends. The CDR3 is 17 residues long. In nucleotides, the CDR3 is TGTGCCAGTAGTCCCGGGGCCACACAGGGAAGGTCCTACGAGCAGTACTTC. Translating it yields CASSPGATQGRSYEQYF.

The V and J genes are TRBV18 and TRBJ1-5, with TRBD1 as a possible D gene (6 bases). Germline-derived CDR1 and CDR2 are KGHSH and LQKENI. Trimming left V 2 bases short and J 1 base short, with 9 bases between. The CDR3 has 15 amino acids. CDR3: CASSPAGQSNQPQHF. For the CDR3, the DNA is TGTGCCAGCTCACCAGCCGGACAGAGCAATCAGCCCCAGCATTTT. The full variable domain, in which reference TRBV18 and TRBJ1-5 provide the parts outside the CDR3, is NAGVMQNPRHLVRRRGQEARLRCSPMKGHSHVYWYRQLPEEGLKFMVYLQKENIIDESGMPKERFSAEFPKEGPSILRIQQVVRGDSAAYFCASSPAGQSNQPQHFGDGTRLSIL.

The chain employs TRBV6-5 and TRBJ2-1; D might be TRBD2 (6 bases). V was clipped by 6 bases and J by 7 bases, with 16 bases between them. The germline V gene has CDR1 MNHEY and CDR2 SVGAGI. CDR3 length equals 14 residues. DNA of the CDR3: TGTGCCAGCAGCTACCCTGGTGGGGGGAATGAGCAGTTCTTC. Translated: CASSYPGGGNEQFF.

The rearrangement links TRBV5-1 to TRBJ1-1, with D hard to call. The ends were cut back, 1 base at V and 0 bases at J, with 16 bases in the middle. The CDR3 is 17 amino acids. Germline V gene sequence: CDR1 SGHRS, CDR2 YFSETQ. CDR3 region: CASSLSITVGVNTEAFF. The CDR3 DNA sequence: TGCGCCAGCAGCTTGAGTATAACGGTCGGGGTGAACACTGAAGCTTTCTTT.

This chain joins TRBV15 and TRBJ2-1, with D unresolved. The germline V and J ends were trimmed by 2 bases and 0 bases, with 8 bases remaining between them. This CDR3 spans 15 amino acids. Germline loops: CDR1 LNHNV, CDR2 YYDKDF (reference sequence). The CDR3 loop reads CATSRRQSSYNEQFF. CDR3 nucleotide sequence: TGTGCCACCAGCAGAAGGCAGAGCTCCTACAATGAGCAGTTCTTC.

In the case of this clone: Within the sample, other DNA sequences also encode this same CDR3. This rearrangement joins TRBV27 to TRBJ2-3; TRBD1 might be the D (5 bases). The CDR3 has 14 amino acids. V lost 5 bases, J lost 1 base, and 10 bases lay in between. Germline assignment: CDR1 MNHEY and CDR2 SMNVEV (reference sequence). This CDR3 reads CASSEARGTDTQYF. The CDR3 DNA follows: TGTGCCAGCAGTGAGGCCAGGGGCACAGATACGCAGTATTTT.

The chain has TRBV12-3 or TRBV12-4 and TRBJ2-7; possibly TRBD1 for D (6 bases). The ends were cut back, 7 bases at V and 2 bases at J, with 12 bases in the middle. The CDR3 is 13 residues long. The CDR3 nucleotides read TGTGCCAGCACAGGGGCCAATACCTACGAGCAGTACTTC. It encodes CASTGANTYEQYF.

For the CDR3, the DNA is TGTGCCAGCAGGCGGTCCGGCCGAGCTTACGAGCAGTACTTC. Its protein is CASRRSGRAYEQYF. This rearrangement joins TRBV6-5 to TRBJ2-7, with D hard to call. The CDR3 is made up of 14 amino acids. Germline V gene sequence: CDR1 MNHEY, CDR2 SVGAGI. The V end lost 6 bases, the J end lost 4 bases, and 16 bases lay between the germline ends.

The V gene is TRBV3-1 (or the pseudogene TRBV3-2), the J gene TRBJ2-1; 10 nucleotides line up with TRBD2. V dropped 7 bases and J dropped 6; count of bases not matched to a gene: 6. The CDR3 runs to 14 residues. CDR1 and CDR2 from the germline V gene are LGHDT and YNNKEL (reference sequence). CDR3 sequence reads: CASTLAGNINEQFF. The CDR3 DNA is TGTGCCAGCACACTAGCGGGGAATATCAATGAGCAGTTCTTC.

The CDR3 here is CASLAGEELFF. CDR3 in DNA: TGCGCCAGCCTGGCGGGAGAGGAGCTGTTTTTT. V and J are TRBV10-2 and TRBJ2-2; 7 bases map to TRBD2. The CDR3 consists of 11 residues. Germline lookup yields CDR1 WSHSY and CDR2 SAAADI. V lost 8 bases to trimming and J lost 10 bases; unmatched junction nucleotides: 4.